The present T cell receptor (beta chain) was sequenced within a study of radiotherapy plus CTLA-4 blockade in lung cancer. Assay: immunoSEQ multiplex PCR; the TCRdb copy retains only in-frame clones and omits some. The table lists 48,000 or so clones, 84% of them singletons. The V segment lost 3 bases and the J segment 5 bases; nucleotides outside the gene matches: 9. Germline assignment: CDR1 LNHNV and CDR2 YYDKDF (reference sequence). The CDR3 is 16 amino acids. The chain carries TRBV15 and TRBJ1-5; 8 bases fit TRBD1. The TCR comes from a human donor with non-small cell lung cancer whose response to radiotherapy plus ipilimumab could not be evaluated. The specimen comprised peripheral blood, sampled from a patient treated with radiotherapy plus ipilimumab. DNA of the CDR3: TGTGCCACCAGCAGGGACCCGGGACAGGCGTATCAGCCCCAGCATTTT. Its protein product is CATSRDPGQAYQPQHF.